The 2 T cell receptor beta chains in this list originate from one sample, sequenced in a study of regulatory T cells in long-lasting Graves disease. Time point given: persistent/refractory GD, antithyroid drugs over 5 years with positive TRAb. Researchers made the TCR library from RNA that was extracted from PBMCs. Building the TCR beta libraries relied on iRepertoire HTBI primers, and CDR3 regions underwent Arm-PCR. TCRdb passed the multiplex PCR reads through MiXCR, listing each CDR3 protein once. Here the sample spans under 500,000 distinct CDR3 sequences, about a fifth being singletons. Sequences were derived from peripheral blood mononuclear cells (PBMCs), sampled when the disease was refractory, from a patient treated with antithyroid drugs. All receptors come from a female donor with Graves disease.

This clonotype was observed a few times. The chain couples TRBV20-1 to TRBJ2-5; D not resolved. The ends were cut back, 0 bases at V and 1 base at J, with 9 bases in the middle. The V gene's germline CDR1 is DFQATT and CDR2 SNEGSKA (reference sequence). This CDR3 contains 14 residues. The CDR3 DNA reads TGCAGTGCTAGAGATAGTGGCTTCCAAGAGACCCAGTACTTC. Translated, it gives CSARDSGFQETQYF.

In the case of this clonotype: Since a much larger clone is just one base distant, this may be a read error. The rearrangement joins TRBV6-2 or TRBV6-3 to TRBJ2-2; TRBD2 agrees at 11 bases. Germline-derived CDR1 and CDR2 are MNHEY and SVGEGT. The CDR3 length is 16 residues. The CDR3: CASSELAGVSPGEPFF. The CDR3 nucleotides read TGTGCCAGCAGCGAACTAGCGGGAGTCTCCCCCGGGGAGCCGTTTTTT.